A single sample is the source of the 9 T cell receptor beta chains below, sequenced in a study of blood T cell repertoires in COVID-19. Assay: immunoSEQ multiplex PCR; the TCRdb copy retains only in-frame clones and omits some. The sample has some 270,000 clones, around 89% seen once. Sequenced input: peripheral blood. The receptors here all came from a woman aged 55 to 70 with COVID-19, enrolled during active disease.

The chain combines TRBV7-3 with TRBJ2-2; 9 positions match TRBD2. Germline CDR1 SGHTA, CDR2 FQGTGA. Germline trimming cut 5 bases from V and 5 bases from J; bases unmatched to any gene: 6. The CDR3 contains 15 residues. DNA for the CDR3: TGTGCCAGCAGCACCTCAGCGGGGGGAACCGGGGAGCTGTTTTTT. Protein: CASSTSAGGTGELFF.

The chain combines TRBV7-2 with TRBJ2-1; D is ambiguous. The CDR3 runs 13 residues. V dropped 0 bases and J dropped 9 bases, with 9 bases sitting between them. Germline-derived CDR1 and CDR2 are SGHTA and FQGNSA. In DNA form, the CDR3 reads TGTGCCAGCAGCTTAGCGACTCGCGGTGAGCAGTTCTTC. Residues: CASSLATRGEQFF. The complete variable domain, with remaining parts taken from reference TRBV7-2 and TRBJ2-1, reads GAGVSQSPSNKVTEKGKDVELRCDPISGHTALYWYRQSLGQGLEFLIYFQGNSAPDKSGLPSDRFSAERTGGSVSTLTIQRTQQEDSAVYLCASSLATRGEQFFGPGTRLTVL.

This clone came up many times. V usage is TRBV27 and J usage is TRBJ1-4, with 8 bases that match TRBD1. Trimming cost V 5 bases and J 8 bases; bases outside gene matches: 19. CDR3 size: 18 residues. CDR1 is MNHEY and CDR2 is SMNVEV in the germline V gene (reference sequence). CDR3 amino acids: CASSALTGAPSGKEKLFF. The CDR3 DNA reads as TGTGCCAGCAGTGCCCTGACAGGGGCACCATCGGGGAAAGAAAAACTGTTTTTT. Using reference TRBV27 and TRBJ1-4 for the parts outside the CDR3, the full variable domain is EAQVTQNPRYLITVTGKKLTVTCSQNMNHEYMSWYRQDPGLGLRQIYYSMNVEVTDKGDVPEGYKVSRKEKRNFPLILESPSPNQTSLYFCASSALTGAPSGKEKLFFGSGTQLSVL.

This chain links TRBV7-3 with TRBJ2-2; D is perhaps TRBD1 (6 bases). Germline CDR1 reads SGHTA; CDR2 reads FQGTGA. V lost 5 bases and J 1 base, leaving 11 bases between the germline ends. This CDR3 comprises 15 residues. The CDR3 bases are TGTGCCAGCAGCCCCGACAGGATGAACACCGGGGAGCTGTTTTTT. This gives the protein CASSPDRMNTGELFF.

V is TRBV6-5 and J is TRBJ1-1, with TRBD1 as a possible D gene (6 bases). The germline gives CDR1 MNHEY, CDR2 SVGAGI. Trimming took 10 bases from V and 5 from J, leaving 11 bases between them. This CDR3 is built from 11 residues. CDR3 region: CATGRGTEAFF. CDR3 DNA sequence: TGTGCCACTGGGAGGGGGACTGAAGCTTTCTTT.

This chain connects TRBV14 to TRBJ1-2; 8 bases align to TRBD1. This CDR3 is 11 amino acids long. J was trimmed by 4 bases and V by 10 bases; bases with no gene match: 2. The V gene's germline CDR1 is SGHDN and CDR2 FVKESK. The CDR3 bases are TGTGCCATCGGACAGGGCTATGGCTACACCTTC. It yields the protein CAIGQGYGYTF.

The chain carries TRBV5-4 and TRBJ2-1, with D perhaps TRBD1 (5 bases). Germline-derived CDR1 and CDR2 are SGHNT and YYREEE (reference sequence). This CDR3 is 15 amino acids long. Trimming shortened V by 3 bases and J by 0 bases, and 10 bases separated the two germline ends. The chain's CDR3 is CASSSQGPSYNEQFF. The CDR3 bases are TGTGCCAGCAGCTCGCAGGGCCCCTCCTACAATGAGCAGTTCTTC.

The chain uses TRBV7-2 and TRBJ1-1; TRBD1 might be the D (6 bases). Germline V gene sequence: CDR1 SGHTA, CDR2 FQGNSA. The CDR3 consists of 14 residues. V dropped 5 bases and J dropped 11 bases, with 21 bases sitting between them. CDR3 residues: CASSPTGGGQRAFF. CDR3 sequence (DNA): TGTGCCAGCAGCCCCACGGGGGGGGGCCAGCGGGCTTTCTTT.

This rearrangement joins TRBV19 to TRBJ2-5; D remains unclear. The CDR3 runs 14 residues. Germline V gene data show CDR1 as LNHDA and CDR2 as SQIVND (reference sequence). Trimming shortened V by 2 bases and J by 0 bases, and 7 bases separated the two germline ends. The CDR3 spells CASSILADQETQYF. The CDR3 nucleotides read TGTGCCAGTAGTATATTGGCCGACCAAGAGACCCAGTACTTC.